This T cell receptor (beta chain) stems from a study of beta chain features in type 1 diabetes. Overall study findings and caveats: Moderately but significantly shorter TCRB CDR3s were found in Type 1 diabetes patients in all four CD4+ subsets.

Expressed TCRB transcripts got sequenced, as all isolated RNA was reverse transcribed. The data were produced by immunoSEQ multiplex PCR, yet TCRdb's version contains in-frame clones alone and is incomplete. The top ten clones hold more than 2% of a sample with around 44,000 clones, approximately 68% of them seen once. A word on this clone: Its cognate antigen is unknown.

The trim removed 3 bases at V and 6 bases at J, leaving 5 bases unmatched. CDR1 and CDR2 from the germline V gene are SEHNR and FQNEAQ (reference sequence). The CDR3 spans 15 residues. The chain links TRBV7-9 to TRBJ2-1; 10 nucleotides agree with TRBD2. The clonotype comes from a woman aged 18-35 years with type 1 diabetes. Sequenced input: Tregs from blood. The CDR3 protein is CASSLRLAGANEQFF. In nucleotides, the CDR3 is TGTGCCAGCAGCTTGCGGCTAGCGGGAGCCAATGAGCAGTTCTTC.